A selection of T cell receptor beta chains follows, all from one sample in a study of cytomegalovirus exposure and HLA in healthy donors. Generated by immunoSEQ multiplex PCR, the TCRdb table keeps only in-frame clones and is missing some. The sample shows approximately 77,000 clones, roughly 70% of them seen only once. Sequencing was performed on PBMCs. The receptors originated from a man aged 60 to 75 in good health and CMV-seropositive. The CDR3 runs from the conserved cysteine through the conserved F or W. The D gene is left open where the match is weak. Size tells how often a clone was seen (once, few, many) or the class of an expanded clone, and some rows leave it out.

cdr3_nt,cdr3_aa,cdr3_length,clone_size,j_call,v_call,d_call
TGCGCCAGCAGCCAGGTTGTCCTGAACAGGAATGAGCAGTTCTTC,CASSQVVLNRNEQFF,15,-,TRBJ2-1,TRBV4-3,-
TGTGCCAGCAGCTTGGGAGCCGGCGAGCAGTACTTC,CASSLGAGEQYF,12,-,TRBJ2-7,TRBV5-5,-
TGTGCCAGCAGTAGCAACAGGGAAGCGGATCAGCCCCAGCATTTT,CASSSNREADQPQHF,15,few,TRBJ1-5,TRBV28,-
TGCGCCAGCAGCCCGGAACGGACAGGGAGACGGTATGGCTACACCTTC,CASSPERTGRRYGYTF,16,-,TRBJ1-2,TRBV4-3,TRBD1
TGTGCCAGCAGCGTCAACCAGGGATTCAATACGCAGTATTTT,CASSVNQGFNTQYF,14,-,TRBJ2-3,TRBV11-2,-
TGTGCCAGCAGCAGACTAGCGGATACGCAGTATTTT,CASSRLADTQYF,12,-,TRBJ2-3,TRBV9,TRBD2
TGTGCCAGCATTGAGCGGGAGTATAGCACAGATACGCAGTATTTT,CASIEREYSTDTQYF,15,-,TRBJ2-3,TRBV2,TRBD2
TGTGCCAGCAGTTGGGGACTAGCAGAGATCGAGCAGTACTTC,CASSWGLAEIEQYF,14,-,TRBJ2-7,TRBV6-6,TRBD2
TGCGCCAGCAGGCTAGCGGGGGTGTACGAGCAGTACTTC,CASRLAGVYEQYF,13,-,TRBJ2-7,TRBV5-1,TRBD2
TGTGCCAGCAGCACGGGGGGTCCCTGGGTCTTTGAGCAGTACTTC,CASSTGGPWVFEQYF,15,-,TRBJ2-7,TRBV9,TRBD2
TGTGCCAGCAGCAATGGACAGGACTACGAGCAGTACTTC,CASSNGQDYEQYF,13,-,TRBJ2-7,TRBV28,TRBD1
TGTGCCAGCAGCTTACTAAGGAACACTGAAGCTTTCTTT,CASSLLRNTEAFF,13,few,TRBJ1-1,TRBV13,-
TGTGCCAGCAGTTCGACACCTCCCAGGCAGTACTTC,CASSSTPPRQYF,12,-,TRBJ2-7,TRBV27,-
TGTGCCAGCAGGGAACGGTTATATGGCTACACCTTC,CASRERLYGYTF,12,-,TRBJ1-2,TRBV6-1,-
TGTGCCAGCAGCTCAACTAGCGGGAGGGCCATCAACGAGCAGTACTTC,CASSSTSGRAINEQYF,16,-,TRBJ2-7,TRBV11-2,TRBD2
TGTGCCTGGAGTATACGGACAGAGCAGTACTTC,CAWSIRTEQYF,11,-,TRBJ2-7,TRBV30,-
TGTGCCACCAGCAGTAACCTTGACGGGGAGCAGTACTTC,CATSSNLDGEQYF,13,-,TRBJ2-7,TRBV15,-
TGTGCCAGCAGCTTAGAGAGGCGGGAGAGATATGGCTACACCTTC,CASSLERRERYGYTF,15,-,TRBJ1-2,TRBV11-2,-
TGTGCCAGCAGCAAGGGACAGGGGGTAGAAAGGGGCTACACCTTC,CASSKGQGVERGYTF,15,few,TRBJ1-2,TRBV5-4,TRBD1
TGTGCCAGCAGCTTCCTGACTAGCGGGGGCGGCGAGCAGTACTTC,CASSFLTSGGGEQYF,15,-,TRBJ2-7,TRBV7-2,TRBD2
TGTGCCAGCACTCCTGGCCCGACCTACGAGCAGTACTTC,CASTPGPTYEQYF,13,-,TRBJ2-7,TRBV27,-
TGTGCCAGCAGGTTAGGACAGGGGTTGGAGACCCAGTACTTC,CASRLGQGLETQYF,14,-,TRBJ2-5,TRBV6-6,TRBD1
TGTGCCAGCAGCATACAGGGAGACACCTACGAGCAGTACTTC,CASSIQGDTYEQYF,14,-,TRBJ2-7,TRBV6-5,-
TGTGCCAGTCGAGGCCGGCTCGAGCAGTACTTC,CASRGRLEQYF,11,-,TRBJ2-7,TRBV6-5,-
TGTGCCAGCAGTTTGGACATCTCGAACACCGGGGAGCTGTTTTTT,CASSLDISNTGELFF,15,-,TRBJ2-2,TRBV6-5,-
TGTGCCAGCAGCTTTGGGACAGATCCCAATCGGCCCCAGCATTTT,CASSFGTDPNRPQHF,15,-,TRBJ1-5,TRBV9,TRBD1
TGTGCCAGCAGTGATGGACGCTTCTCTAACCCTACTCAGGGGACCCAGTACTTC,CASSDGRFSNPTQGTQYF,18,-,TRBJ2-5,TRBV6-1,-
TGTGCCAGCAGCGGGGACTGGGGGGGCTACGAGCAGTACTTC,CASSGDWGGYEQYF,14,-,TRBJ2-7,TRBV9,TRBD2
TGTGCCAGCAGCTTGAGTGGACTAGCGGGATACAATGAGCAGTTCTTC,CASSLSGLAGYNEQFF,16,-,TRBJ2-1,TRBV5-6,TRBD2
TGTGCCAGCAGCAAAGTTCCGGGACTCCCAACTAATGAAAAACTGTTTTTT,CASSKVPGLPTNEKLFF,17,-,TRBJ1-4,TRBV21-1,-
TGTTCCAGCAGCCCTCCAGGCGGGGAGCTGTTTTTT,CSSSPPGGELFF,12,-,TRBJ2-2,TRBV7-9,-
TGTGCCAGTAGTATCAAATCAGCGGGAGCCCGCGAGCAGTACTTC,CASSIKSAGAREQYF,15,-,TRBJ2-7,TRBV19,TRBD2
TGCGCCAGCAGCCAACTGTTGGGCGCTCCAGAGCAGTACTTC,CASSQLLGAPEQYF,14,-,TRBJ2-7,TRBV4-3,-
TGTGCCAGCAGCGGCAGTTTGGGCGGCTACACCTTC,CASSGSLGGYTF,12,-,TRBJ1-2,TRBV28,-
TGTGCGTCCCTGGGATGGGACAGGGGCCGGGTGGGCTACACCTTC,CASLGWDRGRVGYTF,15,-,TRBJ1-2,TRBV6-5,TRBD1
TGTGCCAGCACCCCTTCCGGGACTAGCGGGTATTACGAGCAGTACTTC,CASTPSGTSGYYEQYF,16,few,TRBJ2-7,TRBV28,TRBD2
TGTGCCAGCAGCTACAGACTAGCGGGGACAGATACGCAGTATTTT,CASSYRLAGTDTQYF,15,-,TRBJ2-3,TRBV7-8,TRBD2
TGTGCCAGCAGCTTAGAAGGTAAGGGCAGGGCTGAAAAACTGTTTTTT,CASSLEGKGRAEKLFF,16,-,TRBJ1-4,TRBV7-9,-
TGTGCCAGCAGCCCCGCGGACAGGAGGAACACCGGGGAGCTGTTTTTT,CASSPADRRNTGELFF,16,-,TRBJ2-2,TRBV5-4,TRBD1
TGTGCCAGTCGGGCCAGGGGGCCCACAGATACGCAGTATTTT,CASRARGPTDTQYF,14,-,TRBJ2-3,TRBV19,TRBD1
TGTGCCAGCAGCTTAGGGGGCACGACCCAGTACTTC,CASSLGGTTQYF,12,few,TRBJ2-5,TRBV11-2,-
TGTGCCAGCTCACCTACGACAGGACAGGGGCGGTTAGATACGCAGTATTTT,CASSPTTGQGRLDTQYF,17,few,TRBJ2-3,TRBV18,TRBD1
TGTGCCAGCTCACCGGGACAGGGGGACCTCTATGGCTACACCTTC,CASSPGQGDLYGYTF,15,-,TRBJ1-2,TRBV18,TRBD1
TGCAGCGCTTCGGCAGGGACAGGGGCCTACGAGCAGTACTTC,CSASAGTGAYEQYF,14,-,TRBJ2-7,TRBV29-1,TRBD1
TGCGCCAGCAGTCAATTGGGGCGGGAACCTCAGCCCCAGCATTTT,CASSQLGREPQPQHF,15,-,TRBJ1-5,TRBV23-1,-
TGTGCCAGCAGTATACGGGGAATTGACGAGCAGTACTTC,CASSIRGIDEQYF,13,-,TRBJ2-7,TRBV5-4,-
TGCGCCAGCAGCCAGGGTAACCGGGACAGGGGTTCACCCCTCCACTTT,CASSQGNRDRGSPLHF,16,-,TRBJ1-6,TRBV4-1,TRBD1
TGCGCCAGCAGTGAAATAGCGGGGGGCTCGACAGATACGCAGTATTTT,CASSEIAGGSTDTQYF,16,few,TRBJ2-3,TRBV10-1,TRBD2
TGTGCCAGCAGTTACAAGGGGGCGAACACTGAAGCTTTCTTT,CASSYKGANTEAFF,14,once,TRBJ1-1,TRBV6-5,TRBD1
TGTGCCAGCAGTTCAGGGTTTCGGACTGAAGCTTTCTTT,CASSSGFRTEAFF,13,-,TRBJ1-1,TRBV6-5,-
TGTGCCAGCAGCCGACAGGGGAGGTACGAGCAGTACTTC,CASSRQGRYEQYF,13,-,TRBJ2-7,TRBV13,TRBD1
TGTGCCAGCAGCGCCCCAGGGGACCCCACAGATACGCAGTATTTT,CASSAPGDPTDTQYF,15,few,TRBJ2-3,TRBV7-9,-
TGCGCCAGCAGCCAAGAGGACAGGACGACTGAAGCTTTCTTT,CASSQEDRTTEAFF,14,-,TRBJ1-1,TRBV4-1,TRBD1
TGTGCCAGCAGCTTCCTACAGGGGAACTATGGCTACACCTTC,CASSFLQGNYGYTF,14,-,TRBJ1-2,TRBV7-2,TRBD1